A single sample is the source of the 30 T cell receptor beta chains below, sequenced in a study of cytomegalovirus exposure and HLA in healthy donors. The PCR contained 60 Vbeta and 13 Jbeta primers. Repertoires were generated with immunoSEQ multiplex PCR, while TCRdb's copy carries only in-frame clones and drops some. The profile shows some 130,000 clones, roughly three quarters of them singletons. Sequenced material: PBMCs. The source of these receptors is an older woman in good health and CMV-seronegative.

The chain is built from TRBV7-2 and TRBJ2-7; no definite D call. V shed 1 base and J shed 0 bases, with 7 bases lying between them. This CDR3 spans 14 amino acids. Germline CDR1 and CDR2: SGHTA and FQGNSA. This CDR3 is CASSLDSYSYEQYF. The DNA for the CDR3 is TGTGCCAGCAGCTTAGACAGCTACTCCTACGAGCAGTACTTC.

The V call is TRBV7-2, the J call TRBJ2-5; 16 bases are a match to TRBD2. The CDR3 contains 17 residues. With V trimmed by 6 bases and J by 3 bases, 7 bases remained unmatched. Germline-derived CDR1 and CDR2 are SGHTA and FQGNSA. In DNA, the CDR3 is TGTGCCAGCAGGAAGGGACTAGCGGGAGGGGTAGAAGAGACCCAGTACTTC. This translates into CASRKGLAGGVEETQYF.

This clone occurred once. The chain employs TRBV11-3 and TRBJ2-5, with 10 bases aligning to TRBD2. CDR3 length: 16 residues. Germline CDR1 reads SGHNT; CDR2 reads YENEEA. Trimming took 5 bases from V and 7 from J; bases not matched to a gene: 13. CDR3 amino acids: CASSQGGSGGHGTQYF. The CDR3 bases are TGTGCCAGCAGCCAGGGGGGTAGCGGGGGGCACGGGACCCAGTACTTC.

The J gene is TRBJ1-6, the V gene TRBV5-1; maybe TRBD1 (6 bases). This CDR3 contains 14 residues. With 4 bases removed from V and 7 bases from J, the gap between germline ends came to 12 bases. Germline V gene data show CDR1 as SGHRS and CDR2 as YFSETQ. The CDR3 protein is CASSEQGWNSPLHF. The DNA for the CDR3 is TGCGCCAGCAGCGAACAGGGTTGGAATTCACCCCTCCACTTT.

This clone occurred once. The CDR3 is CASSLVRGAYEQYF. The CDR3 DNA reads TGTGCCAGCAGCTTAGTGCGGGGGGCCTACGAGCAGTACTTC. This sequence joins TRBV11-2 and TRBJ2-7, with 8 bases aligning to TRBD2. The CDR3 totals 14 residues. In germline, CDR1 is SGHAT, CDR2 FQNNGV. V trimming: 1 base; J trimming: 2 bases; junction bases outside the gene matches: 1.

The chain recombines TRBV10-2 with TRBJ2-3; D unclear. In germline, CDR1 is WSHSY, CDR2 SAAADI. The CDR3 extends over 13 amino acids. V gave up 0 bases and J gave up 6 bases, with 7 bases separating them. Here the CDR3 reads CASSESRWDTQYF. The DNA of the CDR3 is TGCGCCAGCAGTGAGTCTAGATGGGATACGCAGTATTTT.

This clone was counted a single time. The chain links TRBV4-1 to TRBJ1-2, with TRBD1 as a possible D gene (5 bases). This CDR3 has 15 residues. In germline, CDR1 is MGHRA, CDR2 YSYEKL. Deletions cut 4 bases from V and 8 bases from J, with 20 bases between. CDR3 residues: CASSLGGVPGGGYTF. The DNA for the CDR3 is TGCGCCAGCAGCCTGGGTGGGGTCCCCGGGGGGGGCTACACCTTC.

Only one count was recorded for this clone. V is TRBV19 and J is TRBJ1-4; a weak D match, TRBD1 (6 bases). There are 14 residues in the CDR3. V was cut by 2 bases and J by 4 bases, with 8 bases left in between. From germline, CDR1 is LNHDA and CDR2 SQIVND (reference sequence). The CDR3 here is CASSIWTDNEKLFF. Here the CDR3 DNA reads TGTGCCAGTAGTATATGGACAGATAATGAAAAACTGTTTTTT.

There are a few counts of this clone. The chain couples TRBV27 to TRBJ1-1; possible D gene TRBD1, 6 bases. CDR1 is MNHEY and CDR2 is SMNVEV in the germline V gene (reference sequence). V was shortened by 8 bases and J by 2 bases, with 15 bases between the two germline ends. The CDR3 has 14 amino acids. CDR3 region: CASALRGTNTEAFF. The CDR3 DNA sequence: TGTGCCAGCGCCCTCAGGGGTACCAACACTGAAGCTTTCTTT.

Here the CDR3 DNA reads TGTGCCAGCAGTTTAATCAGGGCAACTAATGAAAAACTGTTTTTT. This encodes CASSLIRATNEKLFF. The J gene is TRBJ1-4, the V gene TRBV28; D might be TRBD1 (5 bases). The V end was cut by 2 bases, the J end by 0 bases, with 7 bases between. Germline-derived CDR1 and CDR2 are MDHEN and SYDVKM. The CDR3 length is 15 residues.

The chain has TRBV14 and TRBJ2-1; tentative D call: TRBD1 (5 bases). Germline lookup yields CDR1 SGHDN and CDR2 FVKESK. Trimming shortened V by 1 base and J by 11 bases, and 6 bases separated the two germline ends. The CDR3 is 11 amino acids. The CDR3 here is CASSQGGQQFF. CDR3 in DNA: TGTGCCAGCAGCCAAGGGGGCCAGCAGTTCTTC.

This clone was seen a few times. DNA of the CDR3: TGTGCCAGCAGCTGGACAGGGCTGAGCTACACCTTC. Translation: CASSWTGLSYTF. V and J are TRBV28 and TRBJ1-2; the match to TRBD1 covers 8 bases. The CDR3 is 12 amino acids. Losses at the gene ends were 6 bases for V and 9 bases for J; bases not matched to a gene: 6. CDR1 is MDHEN and CDR2 is SYDVKM in the germline V gene.

The rearrangement joins TRBV6-5 to TRBJ2-7; TRBD2 matches 8 bases. V shed 5 bases and J 7 bases; nucleotides not matched to a gene: 13. The germline V gene encodes CDR1 MNHEY and CDR2 SVGAGI. The CDR3 has 15 amino acids. CDR3 in amino acids: CASSPASGGPGEQYF. The CDR3 coding sequence is TGTGCCAGCAGTCCCGCGTCGGGGGGGCCCGGGGAGCAGTACTTC.

This clone was seen only once. This chain joins TRBV14 and TRBJ1-4, with D maybe TRBD1 (5 bases). Looked up from germline, CDR1 is SGHDN and CDR2 is FVKESK. Between the trimmed V and J ends, which lost 5 bases and 4 bases, there was a span of 14 bases. The CDR3 has 15 residues. The CDR3 region has the DNA TGTGCCAGCAGCTCCCGGAAGGGGATTAATGAAAAACTGTTTTTT. Its translation is CASSSRKGINEKLFF.

The V and J genes are TRBV28 and TRBJ2-5; 12 positions agree with TRBD1. Trimming cost V 5 bases and J 13 bases; bases outside gene matches: 11. This CDR3 contains 14 residues. Germline CDR1 and CDR2: MDHEN and SYDVKM. DNA of the CDR3: TGTGCCAGCAGTCTAGGGGACAGGGGGCTTGTGCTGTACTTC. Protein: CASSLGDRGLVLYF.

The chain recombines TRBV6-5 with TRBJ1-1; 7 bases align to TRBD1. Germline trimming cut 3 bases from V and 11 bases from J; bases unmatched to any gene: 9. Germline V CDR1 and CDR2: MNHEY, SVGAGI. The length of the CDR3 is 13 residues. The CDR3 DNA follows: TGTGCCAGCAGTTATCGAACAGGGGTAGGTGCTTTCTTT. It codes for CASSYRTGVGAFF.

This clone has just a few counts. The rearrangement joins TRBV10-2 to TRBJ2-7; the match to TRBD2 covers 7 bases. CDR3 length: 13 residues. V dropped 8 bases and J dropped 1; count of bases not matched to a gene: 5. CDR1 and CDR2 (germline): WSHSY, SAAADI. The CDR3 loop reads CASYGGYSYEQYF. In nucleotides, the CDR3 is TGCGCCAGCTACGGGGGGTATTCCTACGAGCAGTACTTC.

This rearrangement joins TRBV9 to TRBJ2-2; perhaps TRBD2 as D (6 bases). CDR3 size: 14 residues. V lost 4 bases and J lost 5, with 12 bases in between. CDR1 is SGDLS, CDR2 YYNGEE, per germline. CDR3 bases: TGTGCCAGCAGCCCAGGCGGGGTTACCGGGGAGCTGTTTTTT. Translating it yields CASSPGGVTGELFF.

This sequence joins TRBV7-8 and TRBJ1-2, with TRBD1 identical over 9 bases. Germline-derived CDR1 and CDR2 are SGHVS and FQNEAQ. The CDR3 covers 13 residues. With V trimmed by 4 bases and J by 10 bases, 7 bases remained unmatched. CDR3 region: CASSWGQGEVYTF. CDR3 coding DNA: TGTGCCAGCAGCTGGGGACAGGGCGAGGTCTACACCTTC.

The rearrangement uses TRBV7-8 and TRBJ1-4, with TRBD1 matching over 9 bases. The CDR3 spans 17 residues. The V and J ends lost 0 bases and 3 bases, in that order; junction bases with no gene match: 5. Germline CDR1 reads SGHVS; CDR2 reads FQNEAQ. CDR3 sequence (DNA): TGTGCCAGCAGCTTAGCTGAACAGGGGGCTGCTAATGAAAAACTGTTTTTT. Protein: CASSLAEQGAANEKLFF.

The gene calls are TRBV2 and TRBJ1-1, with TRBD1 identical over 8 bases. The V and J ends lost 7 bases and 4 bases, in that order; junction bases with no gene match: 5. The CDR3 covers 13 residues. Per germline, CDR1 SNHLY and CDR2 FYNNEI. Written as DNA, the CDR3 is TGTGCCAGCAACACAGGGGGTCCCACTGAAGCTTTCTTT. It is translated as CASNTGGPTEAFF.

The chain couples TRBV9 to TRBJ2-7; TRBD2 might be the D (7 bases). The CDR3 has 15 amino acids. The V end was cut by 4 bases, the J end by 5 bases, with 19 bases between. Germline-derived CDR1 and CDR2 are SGDLS and YYNGEE. CDR3 DNA: TGTGCCAGCAGCCCCGGACAGCGGGACCCCCACGAGCAGTACTTC. The encoded protein is CASSPGQRDPHEQYF.

Only a few counts were recorded for this clone. The gene calls are TRBV4-1 and TRBJ2-1, with D perhaps matching TRBD2 (6 bases). V dropped 6 bases and J dropped 8 bases, with 23 bases sitting between them. The CDR3 sequence is 16 residues long. Germline V gene data show CDR1 as MGHRA and CDR2 as YSYEKL. CDR3 in DNA: TGCGCCAGCAGACCTAGACTAGTCCCCCCCGGGCATGAGCAGTTCTTC. It encodes CASRPRLVPPGHEQFF.

DNA of the CDR3: TGCGCCAGCAGTGAGTCGCGGGACAGGGAAACAGATACGCAGTATTTT. Translated: CASSESRDRETDTQYF. The chain is built from TRBV10-1 and TRBJ2-3; 9 nucleotides align to TRBD1. Germline values: CDR1 WNHNN, CDR2 SYGVQD (reference sequence). The CDR3 has 16 residues. Trimming cost V 0 bases and J 3 bases; bases outside gene matches: 4.

V and J are TRBV30 and TRBJ1-1, with no clear D. With 1 base removed from V and 4 bases from J, the gap between germline ends came to 10 bases. This CDR3 has 13 residues. Germline loops: CDR1 GTSNPN, CDR2 SVGIG (reference sequence). The CDR3 loop is CAWSASSGTEAFF. For the CDR3, the DNA is TGTGCCTGGAGTGCTAGTTCGGGCACTGAAGCTTTCTTT.

This clone was found a few times. V is TRBV6-6 and J is TRBJ1-5; possibly TRBD1 for D (6 bases). The CDR3 is 14 amino acids. V lost 7 bases and J lost 7, with 17 bases in between. Germline CDR1 MNHNY, CDR2 SVGAGI (reference sequence). CDR3 sequence: CASIRGSLGQPQHF. The CDR3 DNA sequence: TGTGCCAGCATCAGGGGCTCTTTAGGGCAGCCCCAGCATTTT.

The CDR3 here is CSVIRVDTEAFF. DNA for the CDR3: TGCAGCGTTATCAGGGTGGACACTGAAGCTTTCTTT. The chain recombines TRBV29-1 with TRBJ1-1; the D gene is possibly TRBD1 (5 bases). Germline V lookup: CDR1 SQVTM, CDR2 ANQGSEA. There are 12 residues in the CDR3. Deletions cut 5 bases from V and 3 bases from J, with 10 bases between.

This clone was detected a few times. This chain joins TRBV9 and TRBJ2-7; possibly TRBD1 for D (6 bases). The ends were cut back, 4 bases at V and 3 bases at J, with 14 bases in the middle. The germline CDR1 and CDR2 sequences are SGDLS and YYNGEE. CDR3 length: 14 amino acids. CDR3 amino acids: CASSTGQLFYEQYF. The CDR3 DNA reads TGTGCCAGCAGCACTGGACAGTTATTCTACGAGCAGTACTTC.

Only a few counts were recorded for this clone. The V gene is TRBV28, the J gene TRBJ1-3, with 9 bases fitting TRBD1. The germline V gene has CDR1 MDHEN and CDR2 SYDVKM. CDR3 length: 16 residues. The trim removed 6 bases at V and 2 bases at J, leaving 8 bases unmatched. The CDR3 DNA follows: TGTGCCAGCAGACAAGACAGGGGGTTAGCTGGAAACACCATATATTTT. This sequence encodes CASRQDRGLAGNTIYF.

This chain uses TRBV7-2 with TRBJ2-2; no clear D gene. V gave up 5 bases and J gave up 6 bases, with 16 bases separating them. Germline loops: CDR1 SGHTA, CDR2 FQGNSA. This CDR3 has 15 amino acids. This chain's CDR3 is CASSPASILSGELFF. CDR3 nucleotides: TGTGCCAGCAGCCCCGCGTCAATCTTGTCCGGGGAGCTGTTTTTT.